The source of this T cell receptor beta chain is a study of radiation and T cells in renal cell carcinoma (dated by TCRdb to 2018 to 2021). A note on the overall study: The samples were drawn from a clinical trial, where primary renal cell carcinomas were treated with 15 Gy of stereotactic body radiation therapy and then removed by nephrectomy 4 weeks afterward. TCR beta sequencing covered 50 to 55 samples in total, comprising around 26 tumors and approximately 27 peripheral blood samples. Across all 53 samples, 3.5 million to 4.5 million unique CDR3 nucleotide sequences encoding some 2.6 million unique CDR3 amino acid sequences were identified. General findings and caveats noted by the study authors: Because pretreatment tumor biopsies were not available, the study could not determine whether clonotypes were already present within the tumor at baseline. Tracking of blood repertoire dynamics stopped at more than three weeks after treatment, with no follow-up past that point. Because the trial had a single-armed design, the trial could not examine how radiation dose or scheduling affected the TCR repertoire. An increase in top tumor clonotypes in blood was observed from baseline to 2 weeks post-radiation, followed by contraction by 4 weeks, which was taken to suggest transient expansion of tumor-resident clones.

Sample time point, as interpreted from the label and publication: blood 2 weeks post-SBRT. The sample's treatment or condition, from its label and the paper: 15 Gy SBRT to primary tumor, nephrectomy 4 weeks later. Serial peripheral blood from radiation-treated patients was sampled at baseline, 2 weeks and 4 weeks after SBRT to track tumor-enriched clonotypes. All patients had renal cell carcinoma with clear cell pathology. The QIAamp DNA Blood Mini Kit (Qiagen) was used to prepare genomic DNA for TCR sequencing. Only samples passing all quality control checks were included in the analyses. TCR beta libraries were generated from genomic DNA with the immunoSEQ kit, following the manufacturer's recommendations. For library preparation, a first multiplex PCR was performed with proprietary primers, followed by a second PCR in which unique barcodes were added, and bead cleanups were performed after each round. Each sample batch included a kit-provided positive control reaction and a negative control reaction. The final libraries were assessed on an Agilent 4200 TapeStation D1000 ScreenTape, pooled by volume, and quantified by qPCR. Sequencing was performed on an Illumina NextSeq500 using a MidOutput 150-cycle cartridge, with 156 Read1 cycles, 15 Index1 cycles, and the kit custom primers. The pooled library was loaded at 1.0 pM, and approximately 20% PhiX control was spiked in. From the authors' description of their analysis: The vendor-processed data were analyzed in R, and a clonotype was defined as all T cells that share the same CDR3 nucleotide sequence. In the clone abundance analyses, frequencies in each sample were normalized to that sample's 10,000 most abundant clones. Before analysis, public T cell clones were removed, and these numbered fewer than six per sample on average. Tumor-enriched and baseline blood-enriched clonotypes were defined by at least a 32-fold difference in abundance between compartments. A beta-binomial differential abundance model was applied to find clonotypes that expanded or contracted between blood time points. Tumor-blood repertoire similarity was measured with the Baroni-Urbani and Buser coefficient, and groups were compared using two-tailed Wilcoxon tests in R. The table comes from immuneACCESS by way of TCRdb, which keeps in-frame sequences with V and J called. Part of the clones is missing from these tables; in studies checked, under half for an unresolved V gene and the rest for unknown reasons. The V and J calls and clone size were taken over from that table, and D and trimming were inferred from the DNA. The sample data list 150,000 or so clones, and roughly 90% of these were observed just once. Clones ranked in the top ten supply 10% to 15% of the sample.

The CDR3, from cysteine to phenylalanine, totals 19 residues. CDR3 DNA only is kept here, 57 bases in frame from base 1. Trimming leaves V shorter by 3 bases and J shorter by 0 bases, with the junction holding 9 bases beyond the gene matches. CDR1 and CDR2, looked up from the germline V gene, are KGHSH and LQKENI. Concerning this clone: Its binding antigen is unknown. The record has no base qualities; no much larger clone is one base away.

The sequenced sample was blood, obtained from a patient whose treatment included radiotherapy and nephrectomy. The sequence came from a woman in her forties or fifties with renal cell carcinoma. The rearrangement joined TRBV18 to TRBJ2-6, with 9 middle bases fitting TRBD1. The CDR3 is CASSPLFGTGTSGANVLTF. Here is the DNA: TGTGCCAGCTCACCTCTTTTTGGGACAGGGACCTCTGGGGCCAACGTCCTGACTTTC.